At least ten counts were recorded for the clone carrying this T cell receptor beta chain. Mismatch with germline at one junction end may stem from a read error. The sample comes from a study of kidney transplant recipient with SARS-CoV-2 infection. The length of the CDR3 is 13 residues. Germline CDR1 MGHRA, CDR2 YSYEKL. TCRdb recomputed calls from the reads with MiXCR, one row per CDR3 protein. The sample holds roughly 230,000 distinct CDR3 sequences; around 26% are singletons and the top ten take roughly 7%. J is TRBJ2-6 and V is TRBV4-1; no firm D call. Material: a blood sample, obtained at baseline and between days 110 and 120 from a kidney transplant recipient. The receptor's source is a male patient in his thirties who had COVID-19 and was a kidney transplant recipient. Some T cells may be provided by the graft donor. The CDR3 nucleotides read TGTGCCAGCAGCCACACAGGGGCCAACGTCCTGACTTTC. Its translation: CASSHTGANVLTF.